The TCR beta chain described here comes from a study of blood T cell repertoires in COVID-19. Across the whole study: Spain, Italy and the United States supplied samples that represented acute and convalescent COVID-19. Sample material is recorded as cDNA or gDNA derived from T cells, B-cell-depleted T cells, or PBMCs.

Per the original data handling: The assay estimated nucleated cells by amplifying reference gene primers. Using immunoSEQ multiplex PCR, the repertoire was profiled, and TCRdb retains in-frame clones only, with some absent. D and trimming were read from the DNA, whereas the V and J calls and clone size are those reported in that table. Here the sample spans about 67,000 clones, around 87% being singletons. Germline V gives CDR1 SQVTM, CDR2 ANQGSEA. Trimming took off 6 bases at V and 12 bases at J, with 18 bases between the two ends. The CDR3 extends over 12 amino acids. This receptor was obtained from a middle-aged man with active COVID-19. The sequenced sample was peripheral blood. The rearrangement joins TRBV29-1 to TRBJ2-1; no reliable D call. The CDR3 DNA reads as TGCAGCGTCTATGGTTTCGGGTCGCGGCAGTTCTTC. Residues: CSVYGFGSRQFF.